The sequence of this TCR beta chain was determined in a study of blood T cell repertoires in COVID-19. Across the whole study: Whether acute or convalescent, the COVID-19 samples came from the United States, Italy and Spain. PBMCs, B-cell-depleted T cells, or T cells were the source of the cDNA or gDNA that made up the material.

In the authors' methods: For nucleated cells, counts were estimated from reference gene primer amplification. Here immunoSEQ multiplex PCR was the method, and the copy in TCRdb shows in-frame clones only, minus some. D and trimming were read from the DNA, whereas the V and J calls and clone size are those reported in that table. The data show approximately 80,000 clones, 81% seen once. Germline CDR1 and CDR2: MDHEN and SYDVKM. This CDR3 has 12 residues. Losses at the gene ends were 6 bases for V and 3 bases for J; bases not matched to a gene: 2. The sequencing input was peripheral blood. The gene calls are TRBV28 and TRBJ2-7, with 7 bases fitting TRBD1. This TCR came from a man older than 75 with acute or convalescent COVID-19. CDR3 sequence (DNA): TGTGCCAGCAGGGGACAGAACTACGAGCAGTACTTC. It translates to CASRGQNYEQYF.